This TCR beta chain comes out of a study of T cell changes during pregnancy in multiple sclerosis. This CDR3 contains 12 residues. In germline, CDR1 is LNHDA, CDR2 SQIVND (reference sequence). Germline trimming cut 7 bases from V and 10 bases from J; bases unmatched to any gene: 9. Assay used: immunoSEQ multiplex PCR; TCRdb lists only in-frame clones, some missing. The sample holds 50,000 to 65,000 clones, around 93% seen once. The chain is built from TRBV19 and TRBJ1-2, with 7 bases matching TRBD1. This TCR derives from a female donor with multiple sclerosis, enrolled in a pregnancy study. This specimen consisted of CD8+ T cells from peripheral blood mononuclear cells, obtained in the second trimester of pregnancy. The CDR3 is CASTSYRGDYTF. The CDR3 DNA sequence: TGTGCCAGTACCTCTTACAGGGGTGACTACACCTTC.